This TCR beta chain was captured in a study of blood T cell repertoires in COVID-19. As for the study in general: Both acute and convalescent COVID-19 samples were obtained from the United States, Italy and Spain. PBMCs, B-cell-depleted T cells, or T cells provided the cDNA or gDNA that made up the material.

CDR1 and CDR2 (germline): SGHRS, YFSETQ. This CDR3 is 16 amino acids long. The V and J ends lost 0 bases and 7 bases, in that order; junction bases with no gene match: 8. Under the authors' procedure: Nucleated cell counts were estimated from reference gene primer amplification. Here immunoSEQ multiplex PCR was the method, and the copy in TCRdb shows in-frame clones only, minus some. V and J calls and clone size come straight from that table; D and trimming were deduced from the DNA. The sample consists of tens of thousands of clones, around 86% of them appearing once. Sequenced: peripheral blood. The clonotype originates from a human donor in a cohort sampled during active COVID-19. The donor label of this sample is uncertain. This chain uses TRBV5-1 with TRBJ1-4; TRBD1 agrees at 8 bases. The CDR3 nucleotides read TGCGCCAGCAGCTTGGGCAACAGGGGGAAGAGTGAAAAACTGTTTTTT. Amino acid sequence: CASSLGNRGKSEKLFF.